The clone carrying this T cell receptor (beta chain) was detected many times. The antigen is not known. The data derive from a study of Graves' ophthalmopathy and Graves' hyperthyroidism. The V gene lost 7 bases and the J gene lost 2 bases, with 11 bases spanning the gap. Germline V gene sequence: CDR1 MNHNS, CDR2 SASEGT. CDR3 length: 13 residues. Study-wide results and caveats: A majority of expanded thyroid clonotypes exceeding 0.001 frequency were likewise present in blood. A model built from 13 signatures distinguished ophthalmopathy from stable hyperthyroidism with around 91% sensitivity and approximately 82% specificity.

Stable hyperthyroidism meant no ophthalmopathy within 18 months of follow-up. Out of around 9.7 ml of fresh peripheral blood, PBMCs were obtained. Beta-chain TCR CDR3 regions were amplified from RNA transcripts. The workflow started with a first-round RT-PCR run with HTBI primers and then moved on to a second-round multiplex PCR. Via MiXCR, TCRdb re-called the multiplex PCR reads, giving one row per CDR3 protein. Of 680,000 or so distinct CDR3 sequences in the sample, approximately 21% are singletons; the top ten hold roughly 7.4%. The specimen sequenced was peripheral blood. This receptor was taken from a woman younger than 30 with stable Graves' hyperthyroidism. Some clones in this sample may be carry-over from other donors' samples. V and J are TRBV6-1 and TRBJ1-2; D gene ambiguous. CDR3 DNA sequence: TGTGCCAGCACTGTCATCCAAAACTATGGCTACACCTTC. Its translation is CASTVIQNYGYTF.